These 27 T cell receptor beta chains were all obtained from the same sample, sequenced in a study of blood T cell repertoires in COVID-19. Generated by immunoSEQ multiplex PCR, the TCRdb table keeps only in-frame clones and is missing some. Found here are roughly 250,000 clones, about 83% of them singletons; the top ten hold just over 8.5%. Sequenced sample: peripheral blood. These receptor sequences come from a man aged 35-49 years with active or convalescent COVID-19.

For the CDR3, the DNA is TGCGCCAGCAGGGATCCCGGCGGGGCGGGGTATGAGCAGTTCTTC. This gives the protein CASRDPGGAGYEQFF. The V and J genes are TRBV10-2 and TRBJ2-1; D is perhaps TRBD2 (6 bases). From germline, CDR1 is WSHSY and CDR2 SAAADI. Trimming left V 6 bases short and J 8 bases short, with 20 bases between. CDR3 size: 15 residues.

The chain joins TRBV7-9 to TRBJ2-6; maybe TRBD1 (5 bases). The ends were cut back, 2 bases at V and 0 bases at J, with 14 bases in the middle. Germline CDR1 reads SEHNR; CDR2 reads FQNEAQ (reference sequence). This CDR3 has 18 residues. CDR3 loop: CASSLQVRAYSGANVLTF. The CDR3 DNA sequence: TGTGCCAGCAGCTTACAGGTCAGGGCTTACTCTGGGGCCAACGTCCTGACTTTC.

The V gene is TRBV7-2, the J gene TRBJ1-5; TRBD1 matches at 8 bases. CDR3 length: 17 residues. CDR1 SGHTA and CDR2 FQGNSA come from the germline V gene. The junction had 12 bases not matched to a gene; V was cut back by 1 base and J by 7 bases. This CDR3 is CASSLVFGPGGWQPQHF. The CDR3 DNA reads as TGTGCCAGCAGCTTAGTTTTTGGGCCAGGGGGCTGGCAGCCCCAGCATTTT.

The chain couples TRBV5-6 to TRBJ1-1, with 7 bases fitting TRBD1. This CDR3 region has 13 residues. After removal of 5 bases from V and 5 bases from J, the junction contained 6 bases not matched to a gene. Germline V lookup: CDR1 SGHDT, CDR2 YYEEEE. In DNA form, the CDR3 reads TGTGCCAGCAGACGCCAGGGGGGTACTGAAGCTTTCTTT. Amino acid sequence: CASRRQGGTEAFF.

The rearrangement joins TRBV19 to TRBJ1-4; D is ambiguous. Trimming left V 5 bases short and J 6 bases short, with 13 bases between. Germline V gene sequence: CDR1 LNHDA, CDR2 SQIVND (reference sequence). This CDR3 region has 14 residues. CDR3 loop: CASSAGLAYEKLFF. In DNA, the CDR3 is TGTGCCAGTAGTGCAGGTTTGGCCTATGAAAAACTGTTTTTT.

The gene calls are TRBV18 and TRBJ1-4; 11 bases align to TRBD1. The ends lost 1 base at V and 6 bases at J; junction bases unmatched: 4. The germline CDR1 and CDR2 sequences are KGHSH and LQKENI. CDR3 size: 16 residues. This CDR3 reads CASSPRGGQGDEKLFF. Here the CDR3 DNA reads TGTGCCAGCTCACCACGAGGGGGACAGGGGGATGAAAAACTGTTTTTT.

The chain employs TRBV4-1 and TRBJ2-1, with TRBD1 matching over 11 bases. This CDR3 comprises 15 residues. The J segment lost 4 bases and the V segment lost 4 bases, leaving 3 bases of the junction unmatched. Germline V gene data show CDR1 as MGHRA and CDR2 as YSYEKL. The DNA of the CDR3 is TGCGCCAGCAGCCGGGACAGGGGGGATTACAATGAGCAGTTCTTC. Translating gives CASSRDRGDYNEQFF.

The chain joins TRBV24-1 to TRBJ2-2; the D is unclear. The ends were cut back, 0 bases at V and 6 bases at J, with 10 bases in the middle. Looked up from germline, CDR1 is KGHDR and CDR2 is SFDVKD. The CDR3 runs to 15 residues. The CDR3: CATSDLDTHPGELFF. As DNA, the CDR3 is TGTGCCACCAGTGATTTGGACACGCACCCCGGGGAGCTGTTTTTT.

This clone came up many times. The V gene is TRBV7-9, the J gene TRBJ1-2; TRBD1 aligns across 9 bases. V was clipped by 2 bases and J by 4 bases; unmatched bases: 8. The germline gives CDR1 SEHNR, CDR2 FQNEAQ (reference sequence). This CDR3 comprises 16 residues. The CDR3 spells CASSLTRDRAAYGYTF. The DNA of the CDR3 is TGTGCCAGCAGCTTAACAAGGGACAGGGCGGCCTATGGCTACACCTTC.

The genes are TRBV19 and TRBJ1-2; D gene unclear. The germline gives CDR1 LNHDA, CDR2 SQIVND (reference sequence). The ends were cut back, 3 bases at V and 8 bases at J, with 16 bases in the middle. There are 14 residues in the CDR3. This CDR3 is CASSIRPGEGGYTF. The CDR3 DNA reads as TGTGCCAGTAGTATCCGCCCGGGAGAGGGAGGCTACACCTTC.

This chain links TRBV5-1 with TRBJ1-4; 9 positions agree with TRBD1. CDR3 length equals 15 residues. Germline V gives CDR1 SGHRS, CDR2 YFSETQ. The junction had 8 bases not matched to a gene; V was cut back by 3 bases and J by 8 bases. The CDR3 sequence is CASSSRQGEMEKLFF. For the CDR3, the DNA is TGCGCCAGCAGCTCCCGACAGGGGGAGATGGAAAAACTGTTTTTT.

This sequence joins TRBV2 and TRBJ1-4; TRBD1 matches at 10 bases. V trimming: 6 bases; J trimming: 0 bases; junction bases outside the gene matches: 4. Germline V CDR1 and CDR2: SNHLY, FYNNEI. The CDR3 runs 16 residues. The CDR3 DNA reads as TGTGCCAGCAGCTGGGACAGGGGAGCAACTAATGAAAAACTGTTTTTT. It specifies CASSWDRGATNEKLFF.

V usage is TRBV5-1 and J usage is TRBJ2-7, with D possibly TRBD2 on 5 matching bases. The length of the CDR3 is 14 residues. Deletions cut 4 bases from V and 0 bases from J, with 11 bases between. Looked up from germline, CDR1 is SGHRS and CDR2 is YFSETQ. The CDR3 region is CASSVGESSYEQYF. In DNA, the CDR3 is TGCGCCAGCAGCGTCGGGGAGAGCTCCTACGAGCAGTACTTC.

The chain links TRBV19 to TRBJ2-7; tentative D call: TRBD2 (7 bases). V was cut by 4 bases and J by 4 bases, with 14 bases left in between. The CDR3 contains 14 residues. Per the germline V gene, CDR1 is LNHDA and CDR2 is SQIVND (reference sequence). CDR3 sequence reads: CASSTWGGPYEQYF. DNA of the CDR3: TGTGCCAGTAGTACCTGGGGGGGCCCTTACGAGCAGTACTTC. Together with reference TRBV19 and TRBJ2-7, the CDR3 gives the full variable domain: DGGITQSPKYLFRKEGQNVTLSCEQNLNHDAMYWYRQDPGQGLRLIYYSQIVNDFQKGDIAEGYSVSREKKESFPLTVTSAQKNPTAFYLCASSTWGGPYEQYFGPGTRLTVT.

The chain uses TRBV4-2 and TRBJ2-7, with D possibly matching TRBD1 (6 bases). The V gene lost 1 base and the J gene lost 6 bases, with 13 bases spanning the gap. In germline, CDR1 is LGHNA, CDR2 YNFKEQ. This CDR3 has 14 residues. CDR3 sequence reads: CASSQVVRGGEQYF. The CDR3 DNA follows: TGTGCCAGCAGCCAAGTAGTCAGGGGTGGCGAGCAGTACTTC.

The chain carries TRBV27 and TRBJ2-7; TRBD2 agrees at 13 bases. From germline, CDR1 is MNHEY and CDR2 SMNVEV (reference sequence). Losses at the gene ends were 4 bases for V and 2 bases for J; bases not matched to a gene: 5. The CDR3 totals 16 residues. The chain's CDR3 is CASSSPGLAGTYEQYF. Written as DNA, the CDR3 is TGTGCCAGCAGTTCTCCGGGACTAGCGGGAACCTACGAGCAGTACTTC.

This clone was recorded only once. This chain uses TRBV30 with TRBJ2-7, with D unclear. This CDR3 contains 12 residues. Per germline, CDR1 GTSNPN and CDR2 SVGIG (reference sequence). Trimming left V 2 bases short and J 6 bases short, with 11 bases between. CDR3 protein: CAWSPLGLEQYF. The CDR3 coding sequence is TGTGCCTGGAGTCCCCTAGGCCTCGAGCAGTACTTC.

The chain couples TRBV18 to TRBJ2-2; D unclear. The germline V and J ends were trimmed by 3 bases and 7 bases, with 12 bases remaining between them. The germline V gene encodes CDR1 KGHSH and CDR2 LQKENI. The CDR3 is 14 residues long. CDR3 coding DNA: TGTGCCAGCTCACCGCTCGGCACGGGCGGGGAGCTGTTTTTT. It yields the protein CASSPLGTGGELFF.

This rearrangement joins TRBV5-1 to TRBJ1-1; D is perhaps TRBD1 (6 bases). The CDR3 has 13 amino acids. V lost 7 bases and J lost 4, with 14 bases in between. Germline V CDR1 and CDR2: SGHRS, YFSETQ. The CDR3 protein is CASVQEGGTEAFF. CDR3 coding DNA: TGCGCCAGCGTGCAGGAAGGGGGCACTGAAGCTTTCTTT.

The DNA for the CDR3 is TGTGCCAGCATCCCGGGACTAGCGGACACAGATACGCAGTATTTT. This translates into CASIPGLADTDTQYF. The chain uses TRBV5-4 and TRBJ2-3, with 11 bases that match TRBD2. CDR1 SGHNT and CDR2 YYREEE come from the germline V gene (reference sequence). Trimming took 6 bases from V and 2 from J; bases not matched to a gene: 5. The CDR3 contains 15 residues.

This clone was found once. The rearrangement joins TRBV5-4 to TRBJ2-3; 8 bases line up with TRBD2. Germline V gene data show CDR1 as SGHNT and CDR2 as YYREEE (reference sequence). The V segment lost 1 base and the J segment 2 bases; nucleotides outside the gene matches: 3. This CDR3 spans 15 amino acids. The CDR3 sequence: CASSLYGGATDTQYF. The CDR3, as DNA: TGTGCCAGCAGCTTGTACGGGGGGGCCACAGATACGCAGTATTTT.

The chain recombines TRBV4-1 with TRBJ2-5; D remains ambiguous. The germline V gene encodes CDR1 MGHRA and CDR2 YSYEKL. V lost 0 bases and J lost 2, with 13 bases in between. The CDR3 has 16 amino acids. The CDR3 spells CASSQDNRNLQETQYF. The CDR3 nucleotides read TGCGCCAGCAGCCAAGATAACAGAAATTTACAAGAGACCCAGTACTTC.

The chain couples TRBV12-5 to TRBJ1-2, with unresolved D. The CDR3 consists of 14 residues. V was shortened by 3 bases and J by 0 bases, with 8 bases between the two germline ends. The V gene's germline CDR1 is LGHNT and CDR2 FRNRAP. The DNA of the CDR3 is TGTGCTAGTGGTTTAGCGGGAGCTAACTATGGCTACACCTTC. Translation gives CASGLAGANYGYTF.

The rearrangement links TRBV19 to TRBJ2-2, with 7 nucleotides matching TRBD1. V gave up 11 bases and J gave up 5 bases; unmatched junction bases: 11. Germline CDR1 reads LNHDA; CDR2 reads SQIVND (reference sequence). The CDR3 is 14 residues long. CDR3 coding DNA: TGTGCCGGGTCTTCCGGGACAGTAACCGGGGAGCTGTTTTTT. It yields the protein CAGSSGTVTGELFF.

V and J are TRBV24-1 and TRBJ1-2; no firm D call. Trimming left V 9 bases short and J 0 bases short, with 10 bases between. The V gene's germline CDR1 is KGHDR and CDR2 SFDVKD. The CDR3 consists of 13 residues. The CDR3 DNA sequence: TGTGCCACCCGGGCCGGGGCTAACTATGGCTACACCTTC. It codes for CATRAGANYGYTF.

Only one count was recorded for this clone. This same CDR3 is encoded by further DNA sequences in the sample. The chain links TRBV3-1 (or the pseudogene TRBV3-2) to TRBJ2-5, with TRBD2 matching 8 bases. The CDR3 totals 14 residues. The germline V gene encodes CDR1 LGHDT and CDR2 YNNKEL (reference sequence). V was clipped by 1 base and J by 5 bases; unmatched bases: 3. CDR3 loop: CASSQAGGRETQYF. CDR3 nucleotides: TGTGCCAGCAGCCAAGCGGGGGGGCGGGAGACCCAGTACTTC.

This clone was detected a few times. This chain uses TRBV9 with TRBJ2-5, with 9 bases lining up with TRBD2. The V gene end was trimmed by 0 bases and the J gene end by 1 base; junction bases not matched to a gene: 4. The CDR3 runs 16 residues. Germline V gives CDR1 SGDLS, CDR2 YYNGEE. This CDR3 reads CASSVEGLARQETQYF. As DNA, the CDR3 is TGTGCCAGCAGCGTAGAAGGACTAGCGCGCCAAGAGACCCAGTACTTC.